The present T cell receptor (beta chain) was sequenced within a study of T cells in women clearing cervical HPV infection. Germline lookup yields CDR1 LNHDA and CDR2 SQIVND (reference sequence). This CDR3 has 15 amino acids. With V trimmed by 6 bases and J by 6 bases, 11 bases remained unmatched. With regard to this clone: Coverage ceases 3 residues before the CDR3 finishes, and the germline J gene fills in the end.

Libraries were prepared by immunoSEQ multiplex PCR; TCRdb keeps only in-frame clonotypes and omits some of them. The sample holds tens of thousands of clones. The material sequenced was blood buffy coat. The source is a woman aged 18-70 years with a cervical HPV16 infection that either progressed to CIN3+ or cleared (not recorded which). V usage is TRBV19 and J usage is TRBJ2-1, with 7 bases matching TRBD2. CDR3 loop: CASRQTRAGVNEQFF. The DNA read from the CDR3 is TGTGCCAGTAGACAGACGCGTGCGGGAGTCAATGAG.